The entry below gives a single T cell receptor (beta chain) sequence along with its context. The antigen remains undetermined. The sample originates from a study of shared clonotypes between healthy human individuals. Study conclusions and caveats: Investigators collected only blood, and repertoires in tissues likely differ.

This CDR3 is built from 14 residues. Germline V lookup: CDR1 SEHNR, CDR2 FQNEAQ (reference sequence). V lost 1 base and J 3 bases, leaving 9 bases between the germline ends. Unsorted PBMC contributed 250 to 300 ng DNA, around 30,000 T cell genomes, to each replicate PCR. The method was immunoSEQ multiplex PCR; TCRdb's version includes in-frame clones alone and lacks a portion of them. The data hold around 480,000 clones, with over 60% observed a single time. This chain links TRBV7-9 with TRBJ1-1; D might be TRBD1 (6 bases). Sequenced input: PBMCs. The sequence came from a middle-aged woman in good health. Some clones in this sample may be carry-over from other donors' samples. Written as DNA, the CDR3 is TGTGCCAGCAGCTTAGGGCAGGGGTACACTGAAGCTTTCTTT. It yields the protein CASSLGQGYTEAFF.